This entry describes one TCR beta chain. This entry is derived from a study of blood T cell repertoires in COVID-19. Sequencing used immunoSEQ multiplex PCR; TCRdb keeps in-frame clones, though not all of them. The data hold about 310,000 clones, with roughly 84% observed a single time. The CDR3 has 12 residues. Germline loops: CDR1 SEHNR, CDR2 FQNEAQ (reference sequence). Trimming removed 6 bases from V and 6 bases from J; junction bases left unmatched: 3. V is TRBV7-9 and J is TRBJ2-7, with 9 bases lining up with TRBD1. The source is a man aged 45-65 years with active or convalescent COVID-19. Sequenced sample: peripheral blood. CDR3 region: CASSSDRGEQYF. The CDR3, as DNA: TGTGCCAGCAGTTCGGACAGGGGCGAGCAGTACTTC.